Below, one T cell receptor (beta chain) is given with its context. No cognate antigen has been identified for it. Within one base of it there is no much larger clone, and no base qualities were kept. The sample's time point label, in plain terms: baseline before first vaccination. The vaccinee samples were drawn from two UK trials, COV001 and COV002, one of which was a single-blind randomized controlled phase 2/3 trial testing AZD1222 (ChAdOx1 nCoV-19) in healthy adults. For TCRbeta chain sequencing, PBMC samples were collected from trial participants at day 0 and at day 28 after the second dose. This sample was taken from a study of T cell responses to AZD1222 COVID-19 vaccine (TCRdb year 2021). Describing the broader study: AZD1222 recipients given second doses at about 4 weeks or at about 12 weeks were pooled, since spike-specific TCR depth and breadth were not found to differ between the two schedules. TCR sequencing covered 233 trial participants: about 210 given two doses of AZD1222 and about 26 given two doses of MenACWY control vaccine. Trial participants were enrolled by age into 18-55, 56-69 and 70-plus year subgroups, with approximately 150, 28 and 58 TCR-sequenced participants respectively.

Study-level results and caveats: Spike-specific TCR breadth and depth rose significantly after two AZD1222 doses compared with day 0 and with MenACWY recipients. Because no day 14 peak-response samples were available, the repertoires could be characterized only after the peak T cell response. Vaccine-associated CD4 TCRs spanned the whole spike protein, with dominant responses in regions 160-218 and 743-854. Conclusions about previously exposed vaccinees are limited because only a handful of AZD1222 recipients were SARS-CoV-2 seropositive at baseline. Most participants were white British and females outnumbered males, and the authors suggested that clonal diversity may have been underestimated. The 56-69-year group was small, and its depth increase did not reach significance, likely because of low power. Reportedly, almost half of the unique spike-specific TCRs recognized epitopes lying outside the regions that are mutated in the B.1.351 and B.1.1.7 variants.

The CDR3 regions of human TCRbeta chains were analyzed by immunosequencing. In the authors' own workflow: Repertoire TCRs were matched against a reference library of SARS-CoV-2-specific TCRs generated with the MIRA antigen-specificity platform. Breadth meant the fraction of unique TCRs that were SARS-CoV-2-associated, whereas depth meant the fraction of total T cells that were SARS-CoV-2-associated. Using the MIRA data, every spike-specific TCR was mapped to the spike region that the TCR reacted to and assigned to either a CD4 or a CD8 class. Log10-transformed breadth and depth values were compared by one-way ANOVA with Sidak's multiple comparisons tests. Drawn from immuneACCESS, this table holds only the in-frame rearrangements with V and J called that TCRdb kept. Clones are partly lost; checked studies trace under half to an unresolved V gene and leave the rest unexplained. The DNA gave D and trimming, while V, J and clone size come from that table. Across this sample there are about 100,000 clones, with 70% to 90% seen only once. Under 3.5% of the sample is held by the ten biggest clonotypes.

From the cysteine through the phenylalanine, the CDR3 covers 13 amino acids. CDR3 DNA is the only sequence kept; it has 39 bases, read in frame from the first base. Per the germline V gene (reference sequence), LNHDA is the CDR1 and SQIVND is the CDR2. V and J are truncated by 8 bases and 1 base respectively, leaving an intervening sequence of 11 bases. The sequencing used peripheral blood, collected on day 0 of AZD1222 vaccination. The sequence links TRBV19 to TRBJ1-1, and the D gene may be TRBD1, 5 bases matching. The origin of this receptor is an adult in good health. The bases are TGTGCCAGTCAGCATAGGGGGAACACTGAAGCTTTCTTT. Translated, it gives CASQHRGNTEAFF.